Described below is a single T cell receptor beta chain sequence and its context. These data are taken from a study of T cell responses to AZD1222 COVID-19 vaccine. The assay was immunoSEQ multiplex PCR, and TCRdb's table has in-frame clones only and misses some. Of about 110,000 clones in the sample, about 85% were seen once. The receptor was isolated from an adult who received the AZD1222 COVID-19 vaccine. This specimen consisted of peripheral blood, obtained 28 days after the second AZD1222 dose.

CDR3: CASSPPGGQTLDTQYF. The CDR3 DNA is TGCGCCAGCAGCCCTCCCGGCGGACAGACGCTGGATACGCAGTATTTT. The V and J genes are TRBV4-1 and TRBJ2-3, with D perhaps TRBD1 (6 bases). This CDR3 contains 16 residues. Trimming removed 4 bases from V and 6 bases from J, with 20 bases in between. Germline CDR1 is MGHRA and CDR2 is YSYEKL.